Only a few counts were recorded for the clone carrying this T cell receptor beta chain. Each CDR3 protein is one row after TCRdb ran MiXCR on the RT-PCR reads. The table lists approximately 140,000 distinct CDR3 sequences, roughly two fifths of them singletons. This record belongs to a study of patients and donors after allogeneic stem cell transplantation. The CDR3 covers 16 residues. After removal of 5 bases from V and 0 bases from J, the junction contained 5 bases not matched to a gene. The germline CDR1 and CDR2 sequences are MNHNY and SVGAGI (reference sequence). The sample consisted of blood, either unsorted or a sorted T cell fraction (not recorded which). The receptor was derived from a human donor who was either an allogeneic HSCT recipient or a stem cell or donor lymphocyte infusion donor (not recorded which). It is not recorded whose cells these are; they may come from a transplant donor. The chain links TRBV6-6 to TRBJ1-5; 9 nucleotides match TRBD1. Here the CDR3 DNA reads TGTGCCAGCAGTGGGGGACAGGGTATTAGCAATCAGCCCCAGCATTTT. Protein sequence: CASSGGQGISNQPQHF.